This TCR beta chain originates from a study of CD8 T cells in ankylosing spondylitis. Findings of the study overall: Disease-associated clones were reportedly significantly overrepresented in matched ankylosing spondylitis synovial fluid. Apparently characteristic of ankylosing spondylitis blood was a TCR beta motif (about 8 highly homologous variants).

5'-RACE, quantitative and with molecular barcodes, yielded the TCR beta libraries. One entry per CDR3 protein, called by TCRdb with MiXCR from the 5' RACE reads. The sample carries some 250,000 distinct CDR3 sequences, about 10% recorded once. This clonotype was counted only a few times. Its specificity is not known. The V end was cut by 5 bases, the J end by 4 bases, with 11 bases between. The germline V gene has CDR1 ENHRY and CDR2 SYGVKD. The CDR3 is 14 amino acids. This TCR was recovered from a male donor with ankylosing spondylitis or in good health (not recorded which). The V call is TRBV10-3, the J call TRBJ2-2; a weak D match, TRBD1 (5 bases). Material for sequencing was blood, either unsorted or a sorted T cell fraction (not recorded which). Here the CDR3 reads CAISPGSGTGELFF. The CDR3 DNA sequence: TGTGCCATCAGTCCAGGGTCCGGCACCGGGGAGCTGTTTTTT.